The 18 T cell receptor beta chains presented below share a single source sample, sequenced in a study of T-cell memory formation after mild COVID-19. TCRdb used MiXCR to reprocess the 5' RACE reads, holding one entry per CDR3 protein. There are 310,000 or so distinct CDR3 sequences in the sample; 15% occur only once, and roughly a fifth lies in the top ten. Sequencing was performed on PBMCs or a T cell subset sorted from them (not recorded which). These TCRs come from a man aged 18 to 35 who had mild COVID-19 (a few samples of this study predate the infection). Cell type and time point are not known.

The CDR3 sequence is CASGREGANYGYTF. CDR3 sequence (DNA): TGCGCCAGCGGCAGGGAGGGAGCTAACTATGGCTACACCTTC. V and J are TRBV5-1 and TRBJ1-2; maybe TRBD1 (5 bases). The CDR3 is 14 residues long. CDR1 SGHRS and CDR2 YFSETQ come from the germline V gene. V gave up 7 bases and J gave up 0 bases, with 13 bases separating them.

This clonotype was seen a handful of times. V is TRBV6-2 or TRBV6-3 and J is TRBJ1-2, with 7 positions matching TRBD1. Germline CDR1 MNHEY, CDR2 SVGEGT. With V trimmed by 2 bases and J by 3 bases, 12 bases remained unmatched. The CDR3 has 17 residues. Here the CDR3 DNA reads TGTGCCAGCAGTTACCCATACGGACAGGCCGCGGACTATGGCTACACCTTC. This translates into CASSYPYGQAADYGYTF.

The table lists this clonotype with many counts. The chain links TRBV20-1 to TRBJ1-5; no reliable D call. The CDR3 is 16 amino acids. The V and J ends lost 2 bases and 4 bases respectively, with 18 bases between them. Looked up from germline, CDR1 is DFQATT and CDR2 is SNEGSKA (reference sequence). The CDR3 DNA reads as TGCAGTGCTAGATTGCCCGCAGGAGGATCGAATCAGCCCCAGCATTTT. Amino acids: CSARLPAGGSNQPQHF.

The V gene is TRBV5-1, the J gene TRBJ2-2; D possibly corresponds to TRBD2 (6 bases). Trimming took 7 bases from V and 1 from J, leaving 11 bases between them. Looked up from germline, CDR1 is SGHRS and CDR2 is YFSETQ. There are 14 residues in the CDR3. CDR3 nucleotides: TGCGCCAGCCGGGACTCCCTGAACACCGGGGAGCTGTTTTTT. Residues: CASRDSLNTGELFF.

The CDR3 DNA sequence: TGTGCCAGCGTGGGACTCATGAACACCGGGGAGCTGTTTTTT. Translation: CASVGLMNTGELFF. This sequence joins TRBV12-3 or TRBV12-4 and TRBJ2-2; perhaps TRBD2 as D (6 bases). Trimming shortened V by 8 bases and J by 1 base, and 11 bases separated the two germline ends. The CDR3 has 14 residues.

The sample holds a few counts of this clonotype. The V gene is TRBV25-1, the J gene TRBJ2-3; weak D call: TRBD1 (8 bases). Per germline, CDR1 MGHDK and CDR2 SYGVNS. This CDR3 contains 16 residues. Trimming left V 6 bases short and J 3 bases short, with 19 bases between. The CDR3 protein is CASSPITGGVTDTQYF. CDR3 bases: TGTGCCAGCAGCCCGATTACAGGGGGGGTAACAGATACGCAGTATTTT.

The chain combines TRBV5-1 with TRBJ2-3, with TRBD2 identical over 7 bases. The CDR3 covers 16 residues. V trimming: 0 bases; J trimming: 2 bases; junction bases outside the gene matches: 6. Germline V lookup: CDR1 SGHRS, CDR2 YFSETQ. For the CDR3, the DNA is TGCGCCAGCAGCTTGGTTGCTAGCGGTAACACAGATACGCAGTATTTT. This codes for CASSLVASGNTDTQYF.

This clonotype was seen a handful of times. The chain has TRBV5-1 and TRBJ2-5, with 10 bases that match TRBD1. V gave up 4 bases and J gave up 4 bases; unmatched junction bases: 7. Germline CDR1 SGHRS, CDR2 YFSETQ. CDR3 length equals 15 residues. Here the CDR3 reads CASSPNRDRGETQYF. CDR3 nucleotides: TGCGCCAGCAGCCCCAACCGGGACAGGGGAGAGACCCAGTACTTC.

This clonotype was detected only a few times. The V and J genes are TRBV6-2 or TRBV6-3 and TRBJ2-5; D is uncertain. The germline V gene encodes CDR1 MNHEY and CDR2 SVGEGT. V was pared by 3 bases and J by 7 bases, with 9 bases between. This CDR3 comprises 12 residues. CDR3 bases: TGTGCCAGCAGTTATGGTTCCGGGACCCAGTACTTC. It is translated as CASSYGSGTQYF.

This chain uses TRBV7-9 with TRBJ1-2; D call uncertain. The CDR3 has 16 amino acids. The V gene lost 3 bases and the J gene lost 4 bases, with 18 bases spanning the gap. Germline CDR1 reads SEHNR; CDR2 reads FQNEAQ (reference sequence). CDR3 sequence reads: CASSFSGVITAYGYTF. The CDR3 nucleotides read TGTGCCAGCAGCTTCTCGGGAGTCATTACGGCCTATGGCTACACCTTC. Using reference TRBV7-9 and TRBJ1-2 for the parts outside the CDR3, the full variable domain is DTGVSQNPRHKITKRGQNVTFRCDPISEHNRLYWYRQTLGQGPEFLTYFQNEAQLEKSRLLSDRFSAERPKGSFSTLEIQRTEQGDSAMYLCASSFSGVITAYGYTFGSGTRLTVV.

This clonotype turned up a few times. In DNA, the CDR3 is TGTGCCAGTAGTATTTGGACGGGGAACTATGGCTACACCTTC. This encodes CASSIWTGNYGYTF. The rearrangement uses TRBV19 and TRBJ1-2, with D hard to call. The CDR3 is 14 amino acids. Germline CDR1 and CDR2: LNHDA and SQIVND (reference sequence). The ends were cut back, 3 bases at V and 2 bases at J, with 10 bases in the middle.

The chain carries TRBV21-1 and TRBJ1-1. TRBV21-1 is described as a pseudogene. This CDR3 comprises 13 residues. CDR3 bases: TGTGCCAGCAGCAACTCGCGGTATCTTCAGGCTTTCTTT. Its protein product is CASSNSRYLQAFF.

This clonotype was picked up a small number of times. This chain links TRBV11-2 with TRBJ2-7; D is ambiguous. V lost 6 bases and J lost 0, with 9 bases in between. In germline, CDR1 is SGHAT, CDR2 FQNNGV. CDR3 size: 13 residues. In nucleotides, the CDR3 is TGTGCCAGCAGACGGCCGAGCTCCTACGAGCAGTACGTC. This encodes CASRRPSSYEQYV.

This clonotype was seen many times. The CDR3: CASSPGQGSSTDTQYF. The CDR3 region has the DNA TGCGCCAGCAGCCCGGGACAGGGGTCTAGCACAGATACGCAGTATTTT. The chain combines TRBV5-1 with TRBJ2-3, with 10 bases aligning to TRBD1. CDR1 and CDR2 from the germline V gene are SGHRS and YFSETQ. With 4 bases clipped from V and 0 bases from J, the junction kept 5 bases outside the gene matches. The CDR3 contains 16 residues.

The chain joins TRBV24-1 to TRBJ2-3; TRBD2 might be the D (6 bases). The CDR3 is 15 residues long. Germline CDR1 KGHDR, CDR2 SFDVKD. Trimming pared 3 bases from V and 1 base from J, leaving 10 bases between. CDR3 loop: CATSDTGTGTDTQYF. The CDR3 DNA reads as TGTGCCACCAGTGATACCGGGACTGGCACAGATACGCAGTATTTT.

This clonotype was seen many times. The rearrangement links TRBV7-9 to TRBJ1-1; the D is unclear. The CDR3 extends over 14 amino acids. Trimming stripped 0 bases from V and 3 bases from J, with 8 bases between. Germline loops: CDR1 SEHNR, CDR2 FQNEAQ (reference sequence). The CDR3 spells CASSLANRYTEAFF. The CDR3 nucleotides are TGTGCCAGCAGCTTAGCGAATCGGTACACTGAAGCTTTCTTT.

The chain employs TRBV12-3 or TRBV12-4 and TRBJ1-5; 7 nucleotides align to TRBD1. The CDR3 sequence is 14 residues long. V gave up 5 bases and J gave up 6 bases; unmatched junction bases: 7. This chain's CDR3 is CASSPSDRTQPQHF. CDR3 DNA: TGTGCCAGCAGTCCTTCGGACAGGACTCAGCCCCAGCATTTT.

This chain links TRBV27 with TRBJ2-1; 12 bases agree with TRBD2. With V trimmed by 8 bases and J by 0 bases, 11 bases remained unmatched. The CDR3 is made up of 18 amino acids. From germline, CDR1 is MNHEY and CDR2 SMNVEV (reference sequence). CDR3 in amino acids: CASGVLTSGSFSYNEQFF. DNA for the CDR3: TGTGCCAGCGGCGTCTTGACTAGCGGGAGTTTCTCCTACAATGAGCAGTTCTTC.